What follows describes a single T cell receptor (beta chain). Its specificity is not known. Method: immunoSEQ multiplex PCR; TCRdb's copy keeps in-frame clones and lacks some. The top ten clones hold around 5% of a sample with tens of thousands of clones, roughly 76% of them seen once. Indicated time point: week 35, safety follow-up. Vaccinated patients received 300 ug of mutant IDH1 20-mer peptide per dose, with topical imiquimod. This sample was included in a study of a mutant IDH1 vaccine in newly diagnosed glioma. Study in general: Initiation of the vaccine course occurred 4-6 weeks after radiotherapy alone, or alongside temozolomide cycles. Study-level findings and limits: Top-clonotype changes in peripheral T cells seemed unrelated to pseudoprogression.

Trimming took off 3 bases at V and 3 bases at J, with 19 bases between the two ends. Germline V lookup: CDR1 SGHRS, CDR2 YFSETQ. The CDR3 is made up of 16 amino acids. This specimen consisted of PBMCs, obtained from a glioma patient whose treatment included an IDH1 peptide vaccine. The receptor was derived from a man aged 35 to 55 with glioma. This chain connects TRBV5-1 to TRBJ2-7; D possibly matches TRBD1 or TRBD2 (6 bases each). Here the CDR3 reads CASSWGARSSSYEQYF. The CDR3 DNA is TGCGCCAGCAGCTGGGGGGCACGCTCGTCGAGCTACGAGCAGTACTTC.